The present T cell receptor (beta chain) was sequenced within a study of blood T cell repertoires in COVID-19. In the study overall: There were acute and convalescent COVID-19 samples, and they came from the United States, Italy and Spain. In each case, the material was cDNA or gDNA derived from T cells, B-cell-depleted T cells, or PBMCs.

CDR1 is MDHEN and CDR2 is SYDVKM in the germline V gene. V was shortened by 4 bases and J by 6 bases, with 19 bases between the two germline ends. The length of the CDR3 is 15 residues. Original methodology: Nucleated cell counts were estimated from reference gene primer amplification. Profiled with immunoSEQ multiplex PCR; TCRdb holds only in-frame clones, not every one. The D gene and trimming were derived from the DNA, and the V and J assignments and clone size from that table. Of around 97,000 clones detected, 82% appear once; the ten largest clones hold about 9.4%. The rearrangement links TRBV28 to TRBJ2-7; a weak D match, TRBD1 (6 bases). The sample taken for sequencing was peripheral blood. The source is a man aged 70 or older with acute or convalescent COVID-19. The CDR3 region has the DNA TGTGCCAGCAGTTCCACCGGGACACTCCCAATCGAGCAGTACTTC. Translating it yields CASSSTGTLPIEQYF.